This TCR beta chain was profiled in a study of blood T cell repertoires in COVID-19. The table came from immunoSEQ multiplex PCR; TCRdb's copy has only in-frame clones and leaves some out. Of about 400,000 clones in the sample, 70% to 90% were seen once. Participant-reported clinical history was the basis for cohort assignment. The sequencing sample was made of PBMCs or T cells enriched from blood (not recorded which). The clonotype was recovered from a woman in her 40s with acute COVID-19.

CDR3 protein: CASSRDRGDDGYTF. The CDR3 DNA reads TGTGCCAGCTCACGCGACAGGGGAGATGATGGCTACACCTTC. The J gene is TRBJ1-2, the V gene TRBV18; 8 positions match TRBD1. CDR3 length: 14 amino acids. CDR1 is KGHSH, CDR2 LQKENI, per germline. V lost 4 bases, J lost 6 bases, and 7 bases stayed unmatched.